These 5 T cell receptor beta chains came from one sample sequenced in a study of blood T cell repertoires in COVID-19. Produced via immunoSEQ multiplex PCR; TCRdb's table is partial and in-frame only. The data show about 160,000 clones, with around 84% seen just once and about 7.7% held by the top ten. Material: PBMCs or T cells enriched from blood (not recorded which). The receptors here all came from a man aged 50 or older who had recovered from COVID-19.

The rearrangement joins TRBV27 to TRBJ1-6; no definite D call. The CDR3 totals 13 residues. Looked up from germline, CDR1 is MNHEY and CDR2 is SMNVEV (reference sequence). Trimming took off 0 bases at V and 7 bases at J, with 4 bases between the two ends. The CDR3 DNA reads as TGTGCCAGCAGTTTATCCAGGAATTCACCCCTCCACTTT. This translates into CASSLSRNSPLHF.

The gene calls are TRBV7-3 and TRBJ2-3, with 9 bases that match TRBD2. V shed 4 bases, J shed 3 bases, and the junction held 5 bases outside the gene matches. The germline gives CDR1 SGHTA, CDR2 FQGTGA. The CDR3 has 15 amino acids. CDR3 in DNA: TGTGCCAGCAGCTCCCAGAGCGGGGGGACAGATACGCAGTATTTT. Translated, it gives CASSSQSGGTDTQYF.

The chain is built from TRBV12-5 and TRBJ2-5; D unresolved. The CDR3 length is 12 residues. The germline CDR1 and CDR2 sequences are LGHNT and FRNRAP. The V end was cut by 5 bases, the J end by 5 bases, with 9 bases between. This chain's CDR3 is CASGPWAETQYF. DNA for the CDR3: TGTGCTAGTGGTCCTTGGGCGGAGACCCAGTACTTC.

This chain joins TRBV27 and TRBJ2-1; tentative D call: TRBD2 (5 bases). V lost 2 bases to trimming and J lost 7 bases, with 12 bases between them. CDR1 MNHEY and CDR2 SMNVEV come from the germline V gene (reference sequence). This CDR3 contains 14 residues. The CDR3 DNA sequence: TGTGCCAGCAGTTTAGCCCTAGCTGGTAATGAGCAGTTCTTC. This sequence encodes CASSLALAGNEQFF.

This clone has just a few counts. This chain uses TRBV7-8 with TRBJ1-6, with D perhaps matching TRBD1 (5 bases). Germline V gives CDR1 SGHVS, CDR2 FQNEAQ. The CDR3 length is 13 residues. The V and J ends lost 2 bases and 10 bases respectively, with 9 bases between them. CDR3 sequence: CASSLNRISPLHF. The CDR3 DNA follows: TGTGCCAGCAGCTTAAACAGGATATCACCCCTCCACTTT.